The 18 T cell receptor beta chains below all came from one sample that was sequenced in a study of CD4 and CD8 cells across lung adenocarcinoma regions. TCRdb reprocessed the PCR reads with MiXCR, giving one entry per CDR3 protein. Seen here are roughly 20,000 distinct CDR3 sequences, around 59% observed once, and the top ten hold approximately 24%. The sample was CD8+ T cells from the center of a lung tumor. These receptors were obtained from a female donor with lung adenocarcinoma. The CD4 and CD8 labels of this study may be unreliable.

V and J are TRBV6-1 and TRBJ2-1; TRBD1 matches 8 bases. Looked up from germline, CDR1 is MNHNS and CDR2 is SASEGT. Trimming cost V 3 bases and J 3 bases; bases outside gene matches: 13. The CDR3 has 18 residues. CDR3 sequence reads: CASSDPIKTGVVYNEQFF. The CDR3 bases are TGTGCCAGCAGTGACCCAATAAAGACAGGGGTCGTCTACAATGAGCAGTTCTTC.

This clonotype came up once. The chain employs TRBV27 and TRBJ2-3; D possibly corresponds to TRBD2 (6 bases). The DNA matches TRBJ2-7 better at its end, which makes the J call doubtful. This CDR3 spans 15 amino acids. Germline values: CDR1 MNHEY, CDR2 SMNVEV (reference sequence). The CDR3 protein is CAAGHRGGVQETQYF. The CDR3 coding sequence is TGTGCCGCGGGGCACCGGGGCGGTGTCCAAGAGACGCAGTACTTC.

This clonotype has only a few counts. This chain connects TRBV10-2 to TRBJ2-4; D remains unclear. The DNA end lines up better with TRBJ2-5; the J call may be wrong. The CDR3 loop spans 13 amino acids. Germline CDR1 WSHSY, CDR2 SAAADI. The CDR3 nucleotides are TGCGCCAGCAAGGCTACCATAGAAGAGACCCAGTACTTC. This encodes CASKATIEETQYF.

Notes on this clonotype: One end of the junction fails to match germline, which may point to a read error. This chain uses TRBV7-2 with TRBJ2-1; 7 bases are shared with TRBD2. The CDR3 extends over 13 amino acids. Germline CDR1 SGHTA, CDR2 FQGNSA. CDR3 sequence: CASSLEASGTWIF. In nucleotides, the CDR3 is TGTGCCAGCAGCTTAGAGGCTAGCGGTACTTGGATCTTC.

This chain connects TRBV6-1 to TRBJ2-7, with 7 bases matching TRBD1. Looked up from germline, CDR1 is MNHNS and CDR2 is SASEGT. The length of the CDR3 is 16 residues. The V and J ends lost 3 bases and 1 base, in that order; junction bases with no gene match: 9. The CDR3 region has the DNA TGTGCCAGCAGTGAGACAGACAGGGCCTATTCCTACGAGCAGTACTTC. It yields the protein CASSETDRAYSYEQYF.

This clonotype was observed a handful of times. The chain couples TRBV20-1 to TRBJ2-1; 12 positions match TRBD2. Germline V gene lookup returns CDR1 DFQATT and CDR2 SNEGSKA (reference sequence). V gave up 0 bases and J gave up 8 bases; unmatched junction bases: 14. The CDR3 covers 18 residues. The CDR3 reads CSARDPTGLAGGPHEQFF. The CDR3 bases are TGCAGTGCTAGAGACCCGACCGGGCTAGCGGGAGGGCCGCATGAGCAGTTCTTC.

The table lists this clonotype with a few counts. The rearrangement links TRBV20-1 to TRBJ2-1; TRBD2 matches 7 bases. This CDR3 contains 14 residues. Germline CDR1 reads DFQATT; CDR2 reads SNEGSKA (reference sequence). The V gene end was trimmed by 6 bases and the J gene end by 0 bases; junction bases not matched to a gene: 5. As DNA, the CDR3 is TGCAGTGCAGAGCGGGGAAGCTCCTACAATGAGCAGTTCTTC. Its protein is CSAERGSSYNEQFF.

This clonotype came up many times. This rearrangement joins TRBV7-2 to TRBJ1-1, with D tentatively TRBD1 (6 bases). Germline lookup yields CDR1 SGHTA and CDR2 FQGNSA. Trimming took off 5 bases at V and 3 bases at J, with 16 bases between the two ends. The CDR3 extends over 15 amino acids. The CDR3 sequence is CASSTPSGGYTEAFF. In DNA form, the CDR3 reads TGTGCCAGCAGCACACCCAGCGGGGGCTACACTGAAGCTTTCTTT. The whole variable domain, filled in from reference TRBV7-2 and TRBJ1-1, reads GAGVSQSPSNKVTEKGKDVELRCDPISGHTALYWYRQSLGQGLEFLIYFQGNSAPDKSGLPSDRFSAERTGGSVSTLTIQRTQQEDSAVYLCASSTPSGGYTEAFFGQGTRLTVV.

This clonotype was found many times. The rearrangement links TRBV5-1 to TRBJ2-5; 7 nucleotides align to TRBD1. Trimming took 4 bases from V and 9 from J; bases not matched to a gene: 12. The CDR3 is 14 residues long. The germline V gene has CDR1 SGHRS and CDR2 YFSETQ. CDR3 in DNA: TGCGCCAGCAGCACGACAGGGTCGCCGGTGGCCCAGTACTTC. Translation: CASSTTGSPVAQYF.

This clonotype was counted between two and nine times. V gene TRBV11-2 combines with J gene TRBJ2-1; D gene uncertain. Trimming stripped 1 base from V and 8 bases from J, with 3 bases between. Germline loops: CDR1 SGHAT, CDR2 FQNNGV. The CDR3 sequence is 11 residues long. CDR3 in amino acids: CASSLGHEQFF. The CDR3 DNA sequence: TGTGCCAGCAGCTTAGGTCATGAGCAGTTCTTC.

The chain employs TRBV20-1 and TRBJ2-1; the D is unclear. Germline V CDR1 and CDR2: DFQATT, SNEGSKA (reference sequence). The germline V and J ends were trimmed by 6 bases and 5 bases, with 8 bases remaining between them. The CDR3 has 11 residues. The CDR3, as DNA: TGCAGTGCGGGCGCTAACAATGAGCAGTTCTTC. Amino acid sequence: CSAGANNEQFF.

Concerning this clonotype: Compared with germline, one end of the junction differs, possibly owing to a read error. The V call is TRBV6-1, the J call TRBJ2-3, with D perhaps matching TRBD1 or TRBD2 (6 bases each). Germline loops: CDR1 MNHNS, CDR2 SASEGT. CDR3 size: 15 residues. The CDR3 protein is CASSAGLGDKNTQYF. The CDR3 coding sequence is TGTGCCAGCAGTGCGGGACTGGGGGACAAAAATACTCAGTATTTT.

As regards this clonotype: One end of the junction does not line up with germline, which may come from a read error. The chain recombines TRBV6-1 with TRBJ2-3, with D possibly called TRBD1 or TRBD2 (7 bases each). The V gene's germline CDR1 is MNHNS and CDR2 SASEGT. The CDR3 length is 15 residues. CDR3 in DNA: TGTGCCGGGGGGCAGGGGGGGGGCGCCCAAGAGACGCAGTGTTTC. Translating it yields CAGGQGGGAQETQCF.

The CDR3 sequence is CASSFFGRGGSQFF. CDR3 nucleotides: TGTGCCAGCAGTTTTTTCGGGAGGGGAGGGTCGCAGTTCTTC. The chain links TRBV27 to TRBJ2-1, with 8 bases fitting TRBD2. There are 14 residues in the CDR3. The V segment lost 3 bases and the J segment 12 bases; nucleotides outside the gene matches: 10. Germline V lookup: CDR1 MNHEY, CDR2 SMNVEV (reference sequence).

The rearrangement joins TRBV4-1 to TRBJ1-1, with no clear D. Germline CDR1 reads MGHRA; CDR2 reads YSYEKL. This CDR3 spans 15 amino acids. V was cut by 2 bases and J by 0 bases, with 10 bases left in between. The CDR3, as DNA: TGCGCCAGCAGCCAAACGGCCGCCATGAACACTGAAGCTTTCTTT. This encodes CASSQTAAMNTEAFF.

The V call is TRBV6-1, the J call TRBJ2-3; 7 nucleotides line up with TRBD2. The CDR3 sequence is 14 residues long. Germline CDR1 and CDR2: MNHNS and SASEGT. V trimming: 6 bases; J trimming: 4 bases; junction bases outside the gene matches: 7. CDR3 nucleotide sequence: TGTGCCAGCAGACTAAAGCGGGACGCAGATACGCAGTATTTT. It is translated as CASRLKRDADTQYF.

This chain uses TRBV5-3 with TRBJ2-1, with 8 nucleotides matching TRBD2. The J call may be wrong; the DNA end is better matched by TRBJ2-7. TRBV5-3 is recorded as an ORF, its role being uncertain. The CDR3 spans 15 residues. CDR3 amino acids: CARRPRGGGSYEQYF. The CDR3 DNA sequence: TGTGCCAGAAGACCCCGGGGGGGGGGCTCCTACGAGCAGTACTTC.

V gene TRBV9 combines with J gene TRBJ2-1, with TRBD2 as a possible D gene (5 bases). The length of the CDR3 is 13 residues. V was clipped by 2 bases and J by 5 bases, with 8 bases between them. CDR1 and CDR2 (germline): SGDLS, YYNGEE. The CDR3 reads CASSVYGDNEQFF. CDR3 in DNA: TGTGCCAGCAGCGTTTACGGGGACAATGAGCAGTTCTTC.